A single sample is the source of the 27 T cell receptor beta chains below, sequenced in a study of blood T cells in healthy people across ages. Combining a sample-barcoded 5' primer with a J-beta primer mix, a second PCR ran for about 6 to 12 cycles. Using its own MiXCR run on the 5' RACE reads, TCRdb lists one record per CDR3 protein. The sample shows 1.5 million to 2 million distinct CDR3 sequences, roughly 52% of them seen only once. Sequencing was performed on blood. The source is a woman aged 40 to 50 in good health.

The rearrangement uses TRBV7-2 and TRBJ2-1, with D perhaps given as TRBD1 or TRBD2 (5 bases each). The V end was cut by 7 bases, the J end by 8 bases, with 30 bases between. CDR1 is SGHTA and CDR2 is FQGNSA in the germline V gene. The CDR3 consists of 18 residues. CDR3 nucleotide sequence: TGTGCCAGCACCCTTATCGGGGCAAAAGTTGACAGCAGGCATGAGCAGTTCTTC. This translates into CASTLIGAKVDSRHEQFF.

This chain joins TRBV10-3 and TRBJ2-1; 7 bases map to TRBD1. From germline, CDR1 is ENHRY and CDR2 SYGVKD. The ends lost 0 bases at V and 7 bases at J; junction bases unmatched: 6. The CDR3 is 15 residues long. The CDR3: CAISESGGNTNEQFF. In nucleotides, the CDR3 is TGTGCCATCAGTGAGTCAGGGGGCAACACGAATGAGCAGTTCTTC.

The rearrangement joins TRBV4-3 to TRBJ2-3; possible D gene TRBD2, 6 bases. This CDR3 contains 15 residues. V lost 4 bases, J lost 7 bases, and 18 bases lay in between. The germline V gene encodes CDR1 LGHNA and CDR2 YSLEER. In nucleotides, the CDR3 is TGCGCCAGCAGCCTGACTAGGGGTCTTTCTAATACGCAGTATTTT. This gives the protein CASSLTRGLSNTQYF.

The rearrangement links TRBV20-1 to TRBJ2-1; TRBD1 matches at 8 bases. This CDR3 comprises 16 residues. V lost 0 bases and J lost 8; bases outside the gene matches: 12. In germline, CDR1 is DFQATT, CDR2 SNEGSKA (reference sequence). The CDR3, as DNA: TGCAGTGCTAGAGACCTACTCAGGGGGCGCTTCCATGAGCAGTTCTTC. Its translation is CSARDLLRGRFHEQFF.

This chain connects TRBV4-3 to TRBJ1-4; D is uncertain. The CDR3 has 13 residues. CDR1 is LGHNA, CDR2 YSLEER, per germline. Trimming removed 0 bases at V and 8 bases at J, with 7 bases between. The DNA of the CDR3 is TGCGCCAGCAGCCAAGACAGCACCGAAAAACTGTTTTTT. Its protein is CASSQDSTEKLFF.

The CDR3 DNA reads as TGCAGCGTTTACGGGGGGATCAATGAGCAGTACTTC. It specifies CSVYGGINEQYF. The V gene is TRBV29-1, the J gene TRBJ2-1; 7 nucleotides align to TRBD2. The J call may be wrong; the DNA end is better matched by TRBJ2-7. Germline V gives CDR1 SQVTM, CDR2 ANQGSEA. The CDR3 covers 12 residues.

In its sample, this clonotype was seen a few times. This chain links TRBV29-1 with TRBJ2-1; 8 bases are a match to TRBD2. V lost 6 bases and J lost 1; bases outside the gene matches: 8. This CDR3 has 15 residues. Germline lookup yields CDR1 SQVTM and CDR2 ANQGSEA. CDR3 residues: CSVGAGDGSYNEQFF. CDR3 nucleotides: TGCAGCGTCGGAGCGGGGGACGGATCCTACAATGAGCAGTTCTTC.

This clonotype was seen only a few times. This rearrangement joins TRBV5-1 to TRBJ2-6, with 7 bases that match TRBD1. Germline V gene sequence: CDR1 SGHRS, CDR2 YFSETQ. The ends lost 0 bases at V and 0 bases at J; junction bases unmatched: 6. The CDR3 is 18 amino acids. CDR3 coding DNA: TGCGCCAGCAGCTTGGAAGCAGGGGGAATCTCTGGGGCCAACGTCCTGACTTTC. This sequence encodes CASSLEAGGISGANVLTF.

The rearrangement uses TRBV20-1 and TRBJ2-3; 10 positions match TRBD2. CDR1 and CDR2 (germline): DFQATT, SNEGSKA (reference sequence). V shed 6 bases and J 2 bases; nucleotides not matched to a gene: 8. The CDR3 is 15 amino acids. The CDR3 DNA sequence: TGCAGTGCCACAGACACTAGCGGGGCCACAGATACGCAGTATTTT. Its translation is CSATDTSGATDTQYF.

This chain links TRBV11-3 with TRBJ2-5; tentative D call: TRBD1 (7 bases). There are 15 residues in the CDR3. Germline CDR1 is SGHNT and CDR2 is YENEEA. The germline V and J ends were trimmed by 4 bases and 11 bases, with 23 bases remaining between them. This CDR3 reads CASSSRTGGGNEQYF. The CDR3 nucleotides read TGTGCCAGCAGCTCCCGGACAGGCGGCGGGAATGAGCAGTACTTC. The complete variable domain, with remaining parts taken from reference TRBV11-3 and TRBJ2-5, reads EAGVVQSPRYKIIEKKQPVAFWCNPISGHNTLYWYLQNLGQGPELLIRYENEEAVDDSQLPKDRFSAERLKGVDSTLKIQPAELGDSAVYLCASSSRTGGGNEQYFGPGTRLLVL.

The rearrangement uses TRBV28 and TRBJ2-3, with D perhaps TRBD1 or TRBD2 (5 bases each). This CDR3 has 14 residues. Germline V gene data show CDR1 as MDHEN and CDR2 as SYDVKM. V lost 5 bases and J lost 6, with 15 bases in between. CDR3 nucleotide sequence: TGTGCCAGCAGTCTGGAGGTTTGGGGGGATACGCAGTATTTT. This sequence encodes CASSLEVWGDTQYF. Full variable domain (remainder filled in from reference TRBV28 and TRBJ2-3): DVKVTQSSRYLVKRTGEKVFLECVQDMDHENMFWYRQDPGLGLRLIYFSYDVKMKEKGDIPEGYSVSREKKERFSLILESASTNQTSMYLCASSLEVWGDTQYFGPGTRLTVL.

A remark on this clonotype: At one end the junction does not follow the germline gene, possibly because of a read error. The chain combines TRBV6-1 with TRBJ2-6, with a tentative D call TRBD1 (6 bases). CDR3 length: 17 residues. Germline V gene data show CDR1 as MNHNS and CDR2 as SASEGT. CDR3 sequence (DNA): TGTGCCAGCAGCGAAGCAGGGGACCTGGCTGGGGCCAACGTCCCGACTTTC. Its protein product is CASSEAGDLAGANVPTF.

The V call is TRBV7-2, the J call TRBJ1-1; D might be TRBD1 (6 bases). This CDR3 comprises 14 residues. The V end was cut by 5 bases, the J end by 4 bases, with 14 bases between. Looked up from germline, CDR1 is SGHTA and CDR2 is FQGNSA. In DNA, the CDR3 is TGTGCCAGCAGCCCAGGGGCGTTGGGCACTGAAGCTTTCTTT. Protein sequence: CASSPGALGTEAFF.

The V call is TRBV9, the J call TRBJ2-1; D might be TRBD2 (6 bases). Germline V gene data show CDR1 as SGDLS and CDR2 as YYNGEE. The V and J ends lost 3 bases and 0 bases respectively, with 16 bases between them. This CDR3 contains 17 residues. DNA for the CDR3: TGTGCCAGCAGCGGCCGACCGGACGGGAGCTCCTACAATGAGCAGTTCTTC. This sequence encodes CASSGRPDGSSYNEQFF. Drawing the rest from reference TRBV9 and TRBJ2-1, the complete variable domain is DSGVTQTPKHLITATGQRVTLRCSPRSGDLSVYWYQQSLDQGLQFLIQYYNGEERAKGNILERFSAQQFPDLHSELNLSSLELGDSALYFCASSGRPDGSSYNEQFFGPGTRLTVL.

The chain is built from TRBV2 and TRBJ1-2, with TRBD1 as a possible D gene (5 bases). Germline CDR1 is SNHLY and CDR2 is FYNNEI. CDR3 length: 12 residues. Trimming cost V 7 bases and J 3 bases, with 9 bases left between them. The CDR3: CASNRGDYGYTF. The DNA of the CDR3 is TGTGCCAGCAATCGGGGGGACTATGGCTACACCTTC.

This clonotype has a handful of counts. CDR3 amino acids: CASSSGTGDPGEQYF. The CDR3 bases are TGTGCCAGCAGTTCCGGGACAGGGGACCCGGGCGAGCAGTACTTC. V gene TRBV12-3 or TRBV12-4 combines with J gene TRBJ2-7; TRBD1 agrees at 10 bases. This CDR3 is 15 amino acids long. With 4 bases clipped from V and 6 bases from J, the junction kept 9 bases outside the gene matches.

This clonotype has more than one count but fewer than ten. This chain joins TRBV6-2 or TRBV6-3 and TRBJ2-4; weak D call: TRBD1 (6 bases). Germline loops: CDR1 MNHEY, CDR2 SVGEGT. The CDR3 is made up of 16 amino acids. The V and J ends lost 5 bases and 5 bases respectively, with 19 bases between them. The CDR3 region is CASSPRVRGIENIQYF. The CDR3 nucleotides read TGTGCCAGCAGTCCGCGCGTAAGGGGGATCGAAAACATTCAGTACTTC.

Only a few counts were recorded for this clonotype. The rearrangement links TRBV5-1 to TRBJ2-1; D is unresolved. The CDR3 consists of 17 residues. Trimming left V 2 bases short and J 0 bases short, with 15 bases between. Germline V lookup: CDR1 SGHRS, CDR2 YFSETQ. CDR3 coding DNA: TGCGCCAGCAGCTTTAGTCTCTCCAAGAGCTCCTACAATGAGCAGTTCTTC. Translated: CASSFSLSKSSYNEQFF.

This chain connects TRBV7-2 to TRBJ2-3, with D perhaps matching TRBD1 or TRBD2 (5 bases each). Germline assignment: CDR1 SGHTA and CDR2 FQGNSA. This CDR3 is 15 amino acids long. Trimming shortened V by 5 bases and J by 2 bases, and 14 bases separated the two germline ends. The CDR3 sequence is CASSGGPGYTDTQYF. For the CDR3, the DNA is TGTGCCAGCAGCGGGGGTCCCGGATACACAGATACGCAGTATTTT.

The chain employs TRBV6-5 and TRBJ2-1; 9 bases agree with TRBD1. The ends lost 6 bases at V and 5 bases at J; junction bases unmatched: 8. Germline lookup yields CDR1 MNHEY and CDR2 SVGAGI. The CDR3 consists of 15 residues. CDR3 loop: CASRTTGGAHNEQFF. Written as DNA, the CDR3 is TGTGCCAGCAGAACAACAGGGGGCGCACACAATGAGCAGTTCTTC.

The chain joins TRBV5-1 to TRBJ1-1; possible D gene TRBD1, 5 bases. Trimming stripped 4 bases from V and 5 bases from J, with 15 bases between. The CDR3 runs to 14 residues. Germline V gene sequence: CDR1 SGHRS, CDR2 YFSETQ. CDR3 in DNA: TGCGCCAGCAGCCCCGGGACGGCGGAGACTGAAGCTTTCTTT. It translates to CASSPGTAETEAFF. The whole variable domain, remainder taken from reference TRBV5-1 and TRBJ1-1, is KAGVTQTPRYLIKTRGQQVTLSCSPISGHRSVSWYQQTPGQGLQFLFEYFSETQRNKGNFPGRFSGRQFSNSRSEMNVSTLELGDSALYLCASSPGTAETEAFFGQGTRLTVV.

This clonotype has a handful of counts. This rearrangement joins TRBV20-1 to TRBJ2-1, with 9 bases matching TRBD2. This CDR3 has 14 residues. V was clipped by 5 bases and J by 3 bases; unmatched bases: 5. Per the germline V gene, CDR1 is DFQATT and CDR2 is SNEGSKA (reference sequence). The CDR3 loop is CSAQRGDHYNEQFF. CDR3 nucleotide sequence: TGCAGTGCTCAGCGGGGGGATCACTACAATGAGCAGTTCTTC.

DNA for the CDR3: TGCAGTGCTAGAGTGGACCTCCAGGGAGAAAAACTGTTTTTT. It yields the protein CSARVDLQGEKLFF. The chain employs TRBV20-1 and TRBJ1-4, with a possible D match to TRBD1 (5 bases). This CDR3 is 14 amino acids long. V dropped 1 base and J dropped 8 bases, with 14 bases sitting between them. Germline V gene sequence: CDR1 DFQATT, CDR2 SNEGSKA (reference sequence).

The chain couples TRBV11-1 to TRBJ2-5, with 12 bases matching TRBD1. This CDR3 spans 16 amino acids. Trimming cost V 5 bases and J 5 bases; bases outside gene matches: 9. Per the germline V gene, CDR1 is SGHAT and CDR2 is FQDESV (reference sequence). CDR3 in amino acids: CASSLGQGALRETQYF. CDR3 nucleotides: TGTGCCAGCAGCCTGGGACAGGGGGCTTTGAGGGAGACCCAGTACTTC.

The chain combines TRBV20-1 with TRBJ2-1; maybe TRBD1 (6 bases). CDR1 DFQATT and CDR2 SNEGSKA come from the germline V gene (reference sequence). The CDR3 has 13 residues. With 4 bases removed from V and 7 bases from J, the gap between germline ends came to 14 bases. The CDR3 DNA reads as TGCAGTGCTACCCAGGACAGATATAATGAGCAGTTCTTC. This sequence encodes CSATQDRYNEQFF.

The chain couples TRBV7-2 to TRBJ1-4, with a weak D call TRBD1 (6 bases). Germline V gives CDR1 SGHTA, CDR2 FQGNSA. CDR3 length: 16 amino acids. Trimming pared 1 base from V and 7 bases from J, leaving 16 bases between. The CDR3: CASSLGQDRRVEKLFF. The CDR3 DNA sequence: TGTGCCAGCAGCTTAGGACAGGACCGGCGGGTTGAAAAACTGTTTTTT.

The rearrangement uses TRBV6-2 or TRBV6-3 and TRBJ1-1; TRBD1 might be the D (6 bases). Germline assignment: CDR1 MNHEY and CDR2 SVGEGT. This CDR3 comprises 16 residues. V lost 6 bases and J 0 bases, leaving 17 bases between the germline ends. CDR3 nucleotide sequence: TGTGCCAGCAGGCCAAATTACAGGGCGGTGAACACTGAAGCTTTCTTT. This encodes CASRPNYRAVNTEAFF.